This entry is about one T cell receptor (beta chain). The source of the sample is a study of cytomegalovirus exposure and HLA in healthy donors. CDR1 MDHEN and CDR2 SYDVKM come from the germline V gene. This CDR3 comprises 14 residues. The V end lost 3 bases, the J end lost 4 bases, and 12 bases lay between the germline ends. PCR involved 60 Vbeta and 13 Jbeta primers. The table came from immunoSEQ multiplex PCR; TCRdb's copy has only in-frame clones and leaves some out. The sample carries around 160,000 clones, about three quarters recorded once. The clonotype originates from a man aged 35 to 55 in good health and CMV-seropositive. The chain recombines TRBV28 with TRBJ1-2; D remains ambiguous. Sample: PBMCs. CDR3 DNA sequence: TGTGCCAGCAGTTTGGTTGGGCAGTCCTATGGCTACACCTTC. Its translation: CASSLVGQSYGYTF.